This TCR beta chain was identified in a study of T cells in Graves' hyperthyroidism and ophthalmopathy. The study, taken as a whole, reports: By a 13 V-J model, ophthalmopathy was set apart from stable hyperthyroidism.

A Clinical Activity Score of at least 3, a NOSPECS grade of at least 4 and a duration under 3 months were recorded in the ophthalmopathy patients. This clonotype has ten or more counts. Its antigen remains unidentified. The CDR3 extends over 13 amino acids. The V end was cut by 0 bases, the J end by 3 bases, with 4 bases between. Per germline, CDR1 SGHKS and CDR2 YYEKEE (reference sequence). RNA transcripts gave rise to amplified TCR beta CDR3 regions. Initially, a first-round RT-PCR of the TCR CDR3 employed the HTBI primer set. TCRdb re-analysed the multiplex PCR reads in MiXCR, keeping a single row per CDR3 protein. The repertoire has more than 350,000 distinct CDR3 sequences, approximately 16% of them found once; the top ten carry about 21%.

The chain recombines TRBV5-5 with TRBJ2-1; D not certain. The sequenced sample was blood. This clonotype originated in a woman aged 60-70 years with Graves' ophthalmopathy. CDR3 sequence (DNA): TGTGCCAGCAGCTTGGTCGGCTACAATGAGCAGTTCTTC. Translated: CASSLVGYNEQFF.